Listed below are T cell receptor beta chains from one sample, sequenced in a study of cytomegalovirus exposure and HLA in healthy donors. Sequenced by immunoSEQ multiplex PCR; TCRdb stores in-frame clones only, minus some. The sample consists of under 200,000 clones, around 80% of them appearing once. The material sequenced was PBMCs. These receptors were obtained from a man aged 35-49 years in good health and CMV-seronegative. CDR3s include the opening cysteine and the closing phenylalanine or tryptophan. D genes are given only for firm matches. Clone size is shown for a subset of rows, as once, few, many or a class of expanded clone.

j_call cdr3_length clone_size d_call v_call cdr3_aa cdr3_nt
TRBJ1-4 14 - - TRBV10-2 CASSEWALNEKLFF TGCGCCAGCAGTGAGTGGGCGCTTAATGAAAAACTGTTTTTT
TRBJ2-6 17 - TRBD1 TRBV11-2 CASSIGQAERGANGLTF TGTGCCAGCAGCATAGGACAGGCGGAAAGAGGGGCCAACGGCCTGACTTTC
TRBJ2-7 14 - TRBD1 TRBV28 CASSFRGQGGEQYF TGTGCCAGCAGTTTCAGGGGACAGGGGGGGGAGCAGTACTTC
TRBJ2-3 14 - - TRBV6-6 CALRRGTSTDTQYF TGTGCCTTAAGGCGGGGAACGAGCACAGATACGCAGTATTTT
TRBJ1-2 15 - - TRBV25-1 CASSEYTVEGYGYTF TGTGCCAGCAGTGAATACACGGTAGAGGGCTATGGCTACACCTTC
TRBJ2-4 17 - TRBD2 TRBV4-2 CASSRGLAGEGVANQYF TGTGCCAGCAGCCGGGGACTAGCGGGAGAGGGGGTAGCCAATCAGTACTTC
TRBJ1-5 15 few TRBD1 TRBV4-1 CASSQVAQGDQPQHF TGCGCCAGCAGCCAAGTTGCCCAGGGGGATCAGCCCCAGCATTTT
TRBJ1-3 14 - - TRBV5-5 CASSLLTPGNTIYF TGTGCCAGCAGCTTGTTGACACCTGGAAACACCATATATTTT
TRBJ1-2 15 - - TRBV28 CASSVGDTLAYGYTF TGTGCCAGCAGCGTAGGGGACACTCTGGCCTATGGCTACACCTTC
TRBJ2-1 17 few TRBD2 TRBV2 CASSDGLAGGPWNEQFF TGTGCCAGCAGCGACGGACTAGCGGGAGGGCCGTGGAATGAGCAGTTCTTC
TRBJ2-5 16 - TRBD1 TRBV5-4 CASSSGAGQGRETQYF TGTGCCAGCAGCTCTGGGGCCGGACAGGGGAGGGAGACCCAGTACTTC
TRBJ2-1 16 once TRBD2 TRBV5-6 CASSLVTSGIRDEQFF TGTGCCAGCAGCTTGGTGACTAGCGGGATTAGGGATGAGCAGTTCTTC
TRBJ2-1 17 - - TRBV27 CASSLSRRGGTYNEQFF TGTGCCAGCAGTTTATCGAGGAGGGGAGGTACCTACAATGAGCAGTTCTTC
TRBJ2-7 16 - TRBD2 TRBV27 CASSLYPASGTREQYF TGTGCCAGCAGTTTATATCCGGCGAGCGGGACGAGGGAGCAGTACTTC
TRBJ1-6 15 few TRBD1 TRBV28 CASSFLTGELSPLHF TGTGCCAGCAGTTTCTTGACAGGGGAACTCTCACCCCTCCACTTT
TRBJ1-5 15 once - TRBV28 CASSKLSVNEGPQHF TGTGCCAGCAGTAAACTAAGCGTGAACGAGGGGCCCCAGCATTTT
TRBJ2-7 17 - - TRBV7-9 CASSPSTGSLTTYEQYF TGTGCCAGCAGCCCCTCGACAGGATCCCTCACAACCTACGAGCAGTACTTC
TRBJ1-1 15 - - TRBV11-2 CASSGGPPGGTEAFF TGTGCCAGCAGCGGAGGACCGCCAGGCGGCACTGAAGCTTTCTTT
TRBJ2-6 15 - - TRBV6-1 CASSASQTGANVLTF TGTGCCAGCAGTGCCTCACAAACTGGGGCCAACGTCCTGACTTTC
TRBJ1-2 16 - - TRBV9 CASSTGTPTLNYGYTF TGTGCCAGCAGCACCGGGACACCTACCCTTAACTATGGCTACACCTTC
TRBJ2-1 16 - TRBD2 TRBV4-1 CASSQVRSGYYNEQFF TGCGCCAGCAGCCAAGTACGTAGCGGGTATTACAATGAGCAGTTCTTC
TRBJ1-1 15 - - TRBV19 CASTRQVYPNTEAFF TGTGCCAGTACCCGACAGGTCTACCCGAACACTGAAGCTTTCTTT
TRBJ1-2 12 - - TRBV30 CAWSQGNYGYTF TGTGCCTGGAGCCAGGGAAACTATGGCTACACCTTC
TRBJ1-5 17 - - TRBV18 CASSRTEVGLRLQPQHF TGTGCCAGCTCAAGGACAGAGGTGGGACTAAGGCTTCAGCCCCAGCATTTT
TRBJ2-7 19 - TRBD2 TRBV7-2 CASSLGTGTSETLSYEQYF TGTGCCAGCAGCTTAGGCACCGGGACTAGTGAAACCCTCTCCTACGAGCAGTACTTC
TRBJ2-2 14 - - TRBV5-1 CASSFVAGTGELFF TGCGCCAGCAGCTTCGTCGCGGGCACCGGGGAGCTGTTTTTT
TRBJ2-3 16 - TRBD2 TRBV27 CASSSSRDYSTDTQYF TGTGCCAGCAGTTCATCCCGGGACTACAGCACAGATACGCAGTATTTT
TRBJ2-6 15 - TRBD1 TRBV7-2 CASRFRGSGANVLTF TGTGCCAGCAGATTCAGGGGGTCCGGGGCCAACGTCCTGACTTTC
TRBJ1-2 13 - - TRBV18 CASSEGDNYGYTF TGTGCCAGCTCAGAGGGGGATAACTATGGCTACACCTTC
TRBJ1-2 18 - - TRBV11-2 CASSLDPRGSVQPYGYTF TGTGCCAGCAGCTTAGATCCCCGCGGATCCGTCCAGCCCTATGGCTACACCTTC
TRBJ1-3 15 - TRBD1 TRBV7-9 CSSSSSGQGEATIYF TGTTCCAGCAGCTCCTCGGGACAGGGGGAAGCCACCATATATTTT
TRBJ1-4 13 - - TRBV19 CASSTRDNEKLFF TGTGCCAGTAGTACCCGAGATAATGAAAAACTGTTTTTT
TRBJ1-4 16 - - TRBV4-2 CASSQRPQGTNEKLFF TGTGCCAGCAGCCAAAGGCCACAGGGCACTAATGAAAAACTGTTTTTT
TRBJ1-3 14 - - TRBV5-5 CASSLEQGPNTIYF TGTGCCAGCAGTCTTGAGCAGGGCCCAAACACCATATATTTT
TRBJ2-5 15 - TRBD2 TRBV5-6 CASSFGGRASETQYF TGTGCCAGCAGCTTCGGTGGGAGGGCCTCGGAGACCCAGTACTTC
TRBJ2-5 13 - - TRBV7-6 CASSLLPQETQYF TGTGCCAGCAGCCTACTTCCCCAAGAGACCCAGTACTTC
TRBJ1-1 17 - - TRBV21-1 CASSKYFSLRGNTEAFF TGTGCCAGCAGCAAGTACTTTTCCCTCAGGGGGAACACTGAAGCTTTCTTT
TRBJ2-1 15 medium-sized TRBD1 TRBV29-1 CSVETEQDRDNEQFF TGCAGCGTTGAGACAGAGCAGGACAGGGACAATGAGCAGTTCTTC
TRBJ2-1 15 - TRBD2 TRBV5-4 CASSSGTSGNHEQFF TGTGCCAGCAGCTCCGGGACTAGCGGGAATCATGAGCAGTTCTTC
TRBJ2-1 15 - TRBD2 TRBV19 CASQTLAEGYNEQFF TGTGCCAGTCAGACCCTAGCGGAGGGCTACAATGAGCAGTTCTTC